Below, one T cell receptor (beta chain) is given with its context. Only in-frame clones appear in the TCRdb table, and some are missing; sequencing was by immunoSEQ multiplex PCR. In the table there are tens of thousands of clones, approximately 93% of which are singletons. This entry belongs to a study of technical replicates of blood from a handful of donors. V was pared by 6 bases and J by 5 bases, with 17 bases between. Germline CDR1 is MDHEN and CDR2 is SYDVKM. The CDR3 spans 14 residues. The TCR sequence derives from a human donor in good health. The sequenced sample was T cells isolated from PBMCs. The chain has TRBV28 and TRBJ2-7; tentative D call: TRBD2 (6 bases). This CDR3 is CASRGLGSQDEQYF. Written as DNA, the CDR3 is TGTGCCAGCAGGGGACTCGGGAGCCAGGACGAGCAGTACTTC. The whole variable domain, remainder taken from reference TRBV28 and TRBJ2-7, is DVKVTQSSRYLVKRTGEKVFLECVQDMDHENMFWYRQDPGLGLRLIYFSYDVKMKEKGDIPEGYSVSREKKERFSLILESASTNQTSMYLCASRGLGSQDEQYFGPGTRLTVT.